Listed below are T cell receptor beta chains from one sample, sequenced in a study of blood T cell repertoires in COVID-19. This table comes from immunoSEQ multiplex PCR, and its TCRdb copy is limited to in-frame clones, with some not included. The profile shows 200,000 to 300,000 clones, about 90% of them singletons. Sequencing used peripheral blood. These TCRs come from a young woman who had recovered from COVID-19. Each CDR3 is given with its conserved first and last residue. A D gene is named only where the DNA matches it firmly. Clone size is given for some rows only: seen once, a few or many times, or a class if the clone is expanded.

D gene	V gene	clone size	J gene	CDR3 DNA	CDR3 protein
TRBD2	TRBV6-5	NA	TRBJ2-3	TGTGCCAGCAGTTACTCACCGGGGGGGGGCACAGATACGCAGTATTTT	CASSYSPGGGTDTQYF
TRBD2	TRBV2	NA	TRBJ2-1	TGTGCCAGCAGGGGGACTAGCGGGGCAAACAATGAGCAGTTCTTC	CASRGTSGANNEQFF
TRBD1	TRBV14	NA	TRBJ2-7	TGTGCCAGCAGCCAAGAAGAGGGGGCGAGGGAGCAGTACTTC	CASSQEEGAREQYF
NA	TRBV3-1/TRBV3-2	NA	TRBJ2-2	TGTGCCAGCAGCCTCGAGGGCTACAACACCGGGGAGCTGTTTTTT	CASSLEGYNTGELFF
NA	TRBV10-3	NA	TRBJ1-1	TGTGCCATCAGTGCGGGAGGGGTAAACTCGAACACTGAAGCTTTCTTT	CAISAGGVNSNTEAFF
TRBD1	TRBV5-1	NA	TRBJ2-1	TGCGCCAGCAGCCCGTTTGGGACAGGGAACAATGAGCAGTTCTTC	CASSPFGTGNNEQFF
TRBD1	TRBV10-3	NA	TRBJ2-7	TGTGCCATCAGTGAAACCCGGGACAGGGCTTTGTACGAGCAGTACTTC	CAISETRDRALYEQYF
NA	TRBV19	NA	TRBJ2-1	TGTGCCAGTAGTATTTTGGCTTACAATGAGCAGTTCTTC	CASSILAYNEQFF
NA	TRBV6-7	NA	TRBJ2-7	TGTGCCAGCCCAGTCCGACTAGTCGCCCCGTGGCCGTACTTC	CASPVRLVAPWPYF
NA	TRBV9	few	TRBJ2-3	TGTGCCAGCAGCGTAGCTGCGGGTTCGGACACAGATACGCAGTATTTT	CASSVAAGSDTDTQYF
TRBD1	TRBV7-3	NA	TRBJ2-2	TGTGCCAGCAGCCTGCTAGGGGGCGGTATCAACACCGGGGAGCTGTTTTTT	CASSLLGGGINTGELFF
TRBD1	TRBV7-6	NA	TRBJ1-1	TGTGCCAGCAGCTTAGGACAGGGGGCTAGAACTGAAGCTTTCTTT	CASSLGQGARTEAFF
NA	TRBV7-3	once	TRBJ2-4	TGTGCCAGTAACCCGGGAAATAAAGCCAAAAACATTCAGTACTTC	CASNPGNKAKNIQYF
TRBD2	TRBV19	NA	TRBJ2-7	TGTGCCAGTAGTACTGCGGGGGGGCCCCGCGAGCAGTACTTC	CASSTAGGPREQYF
NA	TRBV18	NA	TRBJ2-5	TGTGCCAGCTCACCCCCCGGGTTACGAGAGACCCAGTACTTC	CASSPPGLRETQYF
NA	TRBV19	NA	TRBJ1-2	TGTGCCAGTAGTGGGGAGATCTATGGCTACACCTTC	CASSGEIYGYTF
TRBD1	TRBV2	NA	TRBJ1-6	TGTGCCAGCAGGGAGACAGGGGGTTCACCCCTCCACTTT	CASRETGGSPLHF
TRBD1	TRBV2	NA	TRBJ1-4	TGTGCCAGCAGGGGATCACCGGGACAGATTAATGAAAAACTGTTTTTT	CASRGSPGQINEKLFF
TRBD1	TRBV5-8	NA	TRBJ2-1	TGTGCCAGCAGCCAGGGGGACGTGGAGCAGTTCTTC	CASSQGDVEQFF
NA	TRBV18	NA	TRBJ1-1	TGTGCCAGCTCACCGCGGCCCACTGGATCCACTGAAGCTTTCTTT	CASSPRPTGSTEAFF
TRBD1	TRBV2	few	TRBJ1-2	TGTGCCAGCAGTGATCTAATAGGGGGCGGCTACACCTTC	CASSDLIGGGYTF
NA	TRBV27	few	TRBJ2-7	TGTGCCAGCAGTCTCGGCCCCCCACAACAGGGAGTCCCGTACGAGCAGTACTTC	CASSLGPPQQGVPYEQYF
NA	TRBV4-1	NA	TRBJ1-2	TGCGCCAGCAGCCAAGATGTGTCGAACTATGGCTACACCTTC	CASSQDVSNYGYTF
NA	TRBV9	NA	TRBJ1-2	TGTGCCAGCAGCGTAGGGTTTCAGGGGCCTTCCCTAAGGGGAGGCTACACCTTC	CASSVGFQGPSLRGGYTF
TRBD1	TRBV18	NA	TRBJ1-1	TGTGCCAGCTCACCAGTCACAGGGGCCAACACTGAAGCTTTCTTT	CASSPVTGANTEAFF
NA	TRBV9	few	TRBJ1-2	TGTGCCAGCAGCGTAGAACAGTTCTATGGCTACACCTTC	CASSVEQFYGYTF
NA	TRBV6-2/TRBV6-3	NA	TRBJ1-2	TGTGCCAGCAGTAAAACAGGTCCCTATGGCTACACCTTC	CASSKTGPYGYTF
NA	TRBV6-1	NA	TRBJ2-7	TGTGCCAGCAGTGATGCGGAGAGGGTACACTTCTACGAGCAGTACTTC	CASSDAERVHFYEQYF
NA	TRBV7-2	NA	TRBJ2-3	TGTGCCAGCAGCTTATACAGGGTCAGCACAGATACGCAGTATTTT	CASSLYRVSTDTQYF
TRBD1	TRBV3-1/TRBV3-2	NA	TRBJ1-4	TGTGCCAGCAGCCAGGGGACAGGGGTGAATGAAAAACTGTTTTTT	CASSQGTGVNEKLFF
TRBD1	TRBV18	once	TRBJ2-7	TGTGCCAGCTCACCAACCGGGACAGGGGGCGGCGAGCAGTACTTC	CASSPTGTGGGEQYF
TRBD1	TRBV9	NA	TRBJ1-3	TGTGCCAGCTCTCTGTCCGGGACAGGTGGAAACACCATATATTTT	CASSLSGTGGNTIYF
NA	TRBV5-4	NA	TRBJ2-7	TGTGCCAGCAGCCTACCCGGGTATGCCGAGCAGTACTTC	CASSLPGYAEQYF
NA	TRBV6-5	NA	TRBJ1-1	TGTGCCAGCACCCCGGGGTTTAACAGGGTTACTGAAGCTTTCTTT	CASTPGFNRVTEAFF
NA	TRBV19	NA	TRBJ1-5	TGTGCCTCAAGAGGGACTGGAGTAAATCAGCCCCAGCATTTT	CASRGTGVNQPQHF
NA	TRBV9	NA	TRBJ2-1	TGTGCCAGCAGCGGGGCCGGGGCAGGGGATGAGCAGTTCTTC	CASSGAGAGDEQFF
TRBD1	TRBV5-4	NA	TRBJ2-3	TGTGCCAGCAGCGACAGGGGCAGCACAGATACGCAGTATTTT	CASSDRGSTDTQYF
NA	TRBV6-2/TRBV6-3	NA	TRBJ1-6	TGTGCCAGCAGTCCGACAGAAAGACGAAGCTCCTATAATTCACCCCTCCACTTT	CASSPTERRSSYNSPLHF
NA	TRBV7-6	few	TRBJ1-1	TGTGCCAGCAGCTTCATAAGCCTGGGCGTGGACACTGAAGCTTTCTTT	CASSFISLGVDTEAFF
NA	TRBV6-4	NA	TRBJ1-2	TGTGCCCGGCTAGCTGGTTGTTATAACTATGGCTACACCTTC	CARLAGCYNYGYTF
TRBD1	TRBV5-5	NA	TRBJ2-4	TGTGCCAGCAGCTTGGGGGACAGAAACATTCAGTACTTC	CASSLGDRNIQYF
NA	TRBV12-3/TRBV12-4	NA	TRBJ1-1	TGTGCCAGCAGTTTTCGGCAGGGGACTGAAGCTTTCTTT	CASSFRQGTEAFF
TRBD2	TRBV7-9	NA	TRBJ2-5	TGTGCCAGCAGCCCCCCGACTAGCGGGGGCGCGCACTACTTC	CASSPPTSGGAHYF
NA	TRBV6-5	NA	TRBJ1-1	TGTGCCAGCAGAGCCGGGGGCACTGAAGCTTTCTTT	CASRAGGTEAFF
NA	TRBV2	NA	TRBJ1-2	TGTGCCAGCATAGCCCAGGGTCGATTGGGTAACTATGGCTACACCTTC	CASIAQGRLGNYGYTF
NA	TRBV27	NA	TRBJ1-4	TGTGCCAGCAGAAAGCAGGGTGTAGCAACTAATGAAAAACTGTTTTTT	CASRKQGVATNEKLFF
NA	TRBV3-1/TRBV3-2	NA	TRBJ1-2	TGTGCCAGCAGCCAAGGGGGGGACTACTATGGCTACACCTTC	CASSQGGDYYGYTF
TRBD1	TRBV6-6	once	TRBJ1-2	TGTGCCAGCAGAGGAATATCCGGGACAGGGGTCCGTGGCACCTTC	CASRGISGTGVRGTF
TRBD2	TRBV19	NA	TRBJ2-5	TGTGCCAGTAGTATTCGAGAGTCGGGACTAGCGAAAGGGGAGACCCAGTACTTC	CASSIRESGLAKGETQYF
NA	TRBV24-1	NA	TRBJ1-3	TGTGCCACCAGTGATTTGCGTTGGGGAGGGCACCATTGGGTTGCTGGAAACACCATATATTTT	CATSDLRWGGHHWVAGNTIYF
TRBD1	TRBV3-1/TRBV3-2	NA	TRBJ1-6	TGTGCCAGCAGCCAAGTGACAGGGTCCCATTCACCCCTCCACTTT	CASSQVTGSHSPLHF
NA	TRBV25-1	NA	TRBJ2-5	TGTGCCAGCACCCTTAAAGAGACCCAGTACTTC	CASTLKETQYF
TRBD2	TRBV11-2	NA	TRBJ2-3	TGTGCCAGCAGCTTAGTGGTTAGCGGGGGGTTAGATACGCAGTATTTT	CASSLVVSGGLDTQYF
TRBD1	TRBV18	NA	TRBJ2-2	TGTGCCAGCTCAACCCTGACAGGGGGCATCTCCGGGGAGCTGTTTTTT	CASSTLTGGISGELFF
NA	TRBV5-1	once	TRBJ2-3	TGCGCCAGCAGCAAAGCCGGCGGGACCATTACAGATACGCAGTATTTT	CASSKAGGTITDTQYF
NA	TRBV5-1	few	TRBJ2-7	TGCGCCAGCAGCTTGGAGCCTATAAGCTCCTACGAGCAGTACTTC	CASSLEPISSYEQYF
NA	TRBV18	NA	TRBJ2-5	TGTGCCAGCTCACCCGGGACACAACAAGAGACCCAGTACTTC	CASSPGTQQETQYF